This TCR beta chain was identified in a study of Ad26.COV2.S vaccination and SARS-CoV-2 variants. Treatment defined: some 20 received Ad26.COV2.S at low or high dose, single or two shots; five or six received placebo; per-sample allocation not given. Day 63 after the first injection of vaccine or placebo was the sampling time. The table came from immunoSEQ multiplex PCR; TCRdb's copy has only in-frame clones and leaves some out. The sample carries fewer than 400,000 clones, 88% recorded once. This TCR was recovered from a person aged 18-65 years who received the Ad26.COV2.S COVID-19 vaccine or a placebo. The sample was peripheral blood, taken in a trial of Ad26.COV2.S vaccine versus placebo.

For the CDR3, the DNA is TGTGCCAGCAGCTTAGCGGGGGGTCCCACAGATACGCAGTATTTT. Protein sequence: CASSLAGGPTDTQYF. The chain recombines TRBV7-6 with TRBJ2-3; TRBD2 is a possible D gene (6 bases). V was pared by 0 bases and J by 2 bases, with 9 bases between. The CDR3 extends over 15 amino acids. Germline V gene data show CDR1 as SGHVS and CDR2 as FNYEAQ.